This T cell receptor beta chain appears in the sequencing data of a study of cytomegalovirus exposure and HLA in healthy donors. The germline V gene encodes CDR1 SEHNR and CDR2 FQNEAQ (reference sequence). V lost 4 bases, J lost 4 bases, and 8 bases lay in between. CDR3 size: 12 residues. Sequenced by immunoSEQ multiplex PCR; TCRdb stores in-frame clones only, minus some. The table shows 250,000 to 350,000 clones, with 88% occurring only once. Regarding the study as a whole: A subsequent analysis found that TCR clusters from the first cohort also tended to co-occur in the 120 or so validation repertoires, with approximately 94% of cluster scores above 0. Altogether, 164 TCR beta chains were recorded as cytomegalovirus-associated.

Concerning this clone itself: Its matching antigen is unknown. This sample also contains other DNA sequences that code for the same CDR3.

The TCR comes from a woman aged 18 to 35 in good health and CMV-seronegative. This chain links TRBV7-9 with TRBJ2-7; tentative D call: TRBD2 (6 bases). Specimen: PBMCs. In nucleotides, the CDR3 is TGTGCCAGCAGCTCCGGGACTTACGAGCAGTACTTC. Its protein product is CASSSGTYEQYF.